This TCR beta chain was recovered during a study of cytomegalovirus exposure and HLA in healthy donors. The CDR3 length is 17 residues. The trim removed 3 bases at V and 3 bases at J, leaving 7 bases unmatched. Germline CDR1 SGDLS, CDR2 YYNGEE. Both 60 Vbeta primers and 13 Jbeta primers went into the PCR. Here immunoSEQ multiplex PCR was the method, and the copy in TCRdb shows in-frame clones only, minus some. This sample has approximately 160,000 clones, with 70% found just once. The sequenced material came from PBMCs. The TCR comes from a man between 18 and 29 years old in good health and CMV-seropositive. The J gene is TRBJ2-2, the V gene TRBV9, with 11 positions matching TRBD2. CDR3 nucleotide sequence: TGTGCCAGCAGCGCTCCGACTAGCGGGAAATACACCGGGGAGCTGTTTTTT. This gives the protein CASSAPTSGKYTGELFF. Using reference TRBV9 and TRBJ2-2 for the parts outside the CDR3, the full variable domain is DSGVTQTPKHLITATGQRVTLRCSPRSGDLSVYWYQQSLDQGLQFLIQYYNGEERAKGNILERFSAQQFPDLHSELNLSSLELGDSALYFCASSAPTSGKYTGELFFGEGSRLTVL.